The next 13 T cell receptor beta chains were all read from a single sample in a study of shared clonotypes between healthy human individuals. Profiled with immunoSEQ multiplex PCR; TCRdb holds only in-frame clones, not every one. Among 1,500,000 or so clones listed, around 98.5% were seen once. Sequencing input: naive CD4+ T cells sorted from blood. Noted subset: CD45RA+ positively selected. The origin of the receptors is a man aged 25-45 years in good health.

The chain is built from TRBV5-1 and TRBJ2-1, with 9 positions matching TRBD2. Germline assignment: CDR1 SGHRS and CDR2 YFSETQ. V dropped 5 bases and J dropped 9; count of bases not matched to a gene: 15. The CDR3 contains 16 residues. The CDR3 DNA follows: TGCGCCAGCAGTTCGGGGGTAGGCGGGAGGGGTGCTGAGCAGTTCTTC. Translated, it gives CASSSGVGGRGAEQFF. Based on the CDR3 plus reference TRBV5-1 and TRBJ2-1, the full variable domain is KAGVTQTPRYLIKTRGQQVTLSCSPISGHRSVSWYQQTPGQGLQFLFEYFSETQRNKGNFPGRFSGRQFSNSRSEMNVSTLELGDSALYLCASSSGVGGRGAEQFFGPGTRLTVL.

Of note for this clone: The identical CDR3 is also encoded by other nucleotide sequences in the sample. In nucleotides, the CDR3 is TGTGCCAGCTCACCGGGAGATCAAGAGACCCAGTACTTC. Protein: CASSPGDQETQYF. The genes are TRBV18 and TRBJ2-5; the D gene is possibly TRBD2 (5 bases). The CDR3 length is 13 residues. Trimming removed 3 bases from V and 2 bases from J, with 7 bases in between. Germline V CDR1 and CDR2: KGHSH, LQKENI.

This chain links TRBV27 with TRBJ1-4; D might be TRBD1 (6 bases). CDR1 is MNHEY and CDR2 is SMNVEV in the germline V gene (reference sequence). The CDR3 length is 15 residues. Trimming stripped 7 bases from V and 8 bases from J, with 20 bases between. The CDR3 loop reads CASTPAVNRVEKLFF. In nucleotides, the CDR3 is TGTGCCAGCACCCCGGCGGTAAACAGGGTCGAAAAACTGTTTTTT.

The chain employs TRBV6-6 and TRBJ2-5; D unclear. The CDR3 extends over 12 amino acids. Trimming took off 6 bases at V and 5 bases at J, with 10 bases between the two ends. Germline V gene data show CDR1 as MNHNY and CDR2 as SVGAGI (reference sequence). The CDR3 reads CASSPGGETQYF. The CDR3 DNA follows: TGTGCCAGCAGCCCAGGTGGGGAGACCCAGTACTTC.

The chain employs TRBV9 and TRBJ2-1; D may be TRBD1 (6 bases). This CDR3 is built from 14 residues. CDR1 and CDR2 from the germline V gene are SGDLS and YYNGEE. Trimming took 3 bases from V and 9 from J, leaving 16 bases between them. The CDR3 DNA reads TGTGCCAGCAGCGACAGGGTTCGTGCGGGTGAGCAGTTCTTC. Protein: CASSDRVRAGEQFF.

This clone has only one observation. In DNA, the CDR3 is TGTGCCAGCAGCCCGGGACAGGGGCCCTACGAGCAGTACTTC. Translating gives CASSPGQGPYEQYF. This chain joins TRBV7-6 and TRBJ2-7, with 10 bases aligning to TRBD1. The germline V gene encodes CDR1 SGHVS and CDR2 FNYEAQ. The CDR3 runs 14 residues. V was pared by 5 bases and J by 2 bases, with 3 bases of the junction left unmatched.

Here the CDR3 reads CASSLGGYETQYF. The CDR3 DNA reads as TGTGCCAGCAGCTTAGGGGGGTACGAGACCCAGTACTTC. This chain links TRBV7-9 with TRBJ2-5; either TRBD1 or TRBD2 may supply D (5 bases each). Trimming left V 1 base short and J 5 bases short, with 8 bases between. Germline CDR1 SEHNR, CDR2 FQNEAQ (reference sequence). CDR3 length: 13 amino acids.

J is TRBJ2-7 and V is TRBV12-2; no DNA check was done on the table's D call, TRBD2. TRBV12-2 is a listed pseudogene. This CDR3 has 16 amino acids. Here the CDR3 reads CASRFRLEASYYEQYF. DNA for the CDR3: TGTGCAAGTCGCTTCCGTCTAGAAGCTTCATACTACGAGCAGTACTTC.

This chain connects TRBV9 to TRBJ2-5; 10 bases match TRBD2. Looked up from germline, CDR1 is SGDLS and CDR2 is YYNGEE. J gave up 1 base and V 0 bases, and 6 bases lay outside the gene matches. The CDR3 is made up of 17 amino acids. The CDR3 protein is CASSVGRSGRLQETQYF. In DNA, the CDR3 is TGTGCCAGCAGCGTAGGGCGTAGCGGGAGGCTCCAAGAGACCCAGTACTTC.

This chain connects TRBV27 to TRBJ2-7, with D unresolved. The CDR3 covers 15 residues. The ends were cut back, 4 bases at V and 0 bases at J, with 13 bases in the middle. From germline, CDR1 is MNHEY and CDR2 SMNVEV (reference sequence). The DNA for the CDR3 is TGTGCCAGCAGTTCTGGCGGCCTTCGCTCCTACGAGCAGTACTTC. Protein: CASSSGGLRSYEQYF.

This chain joins TRBV5-4 and TRBJ2-2; 9 bases map to TRBD1. J gave up 5 bases and V 6 bases, and 14 bases lay outside the gene matches. The CDR3 sequence is 17 residues long. CDR1 SGHNT and CDR2 YYREEE come from the germline V gene (reference sequence). This chain's CDR3 is CASTPARGQGITGELFF. DNA of the CDR3: TGTGCCAGCACGCCGGCTAGGGGACAGGGTATAACCGGGGAGCTGTTTTTT.

The chain employs TRBV9 and TRBJ2-1; 10 bases map to TRBD2. Trimming at V came to 0 bases and at J to 5 bases, leaving 5 bases not matched to a gene. Germline V gene data show CDR1 as SGDLS and CDR2 as YYNGEE. The CDR3 is 16 residues long. The CDR3 sequence: CASSVAWLAGDNEQFF. In DNA, the CDR3 is TGTGCCAGCAGCGTAGCTTGGCTAGCGGGGGACAATGAGCAGTTCTTC.

There are a few counts of this clone. V gene TRBV5-4 combines with J gene TRBJ2-3, with no clear D. This CDR3 has 14 residues. V lost 0 bases and J 3 bases, leaving 8 bases between the germline ends. Looked up from germline, CDR1 is SGHNT and CDR2 is YYREEE (reference sequence). The CDR3 bases are TGTGCCAGCAGCTTGGGGGTCGGTACAGATACGCAGTATTTT. Encoded protein: CASSLGVGTDTQYF.